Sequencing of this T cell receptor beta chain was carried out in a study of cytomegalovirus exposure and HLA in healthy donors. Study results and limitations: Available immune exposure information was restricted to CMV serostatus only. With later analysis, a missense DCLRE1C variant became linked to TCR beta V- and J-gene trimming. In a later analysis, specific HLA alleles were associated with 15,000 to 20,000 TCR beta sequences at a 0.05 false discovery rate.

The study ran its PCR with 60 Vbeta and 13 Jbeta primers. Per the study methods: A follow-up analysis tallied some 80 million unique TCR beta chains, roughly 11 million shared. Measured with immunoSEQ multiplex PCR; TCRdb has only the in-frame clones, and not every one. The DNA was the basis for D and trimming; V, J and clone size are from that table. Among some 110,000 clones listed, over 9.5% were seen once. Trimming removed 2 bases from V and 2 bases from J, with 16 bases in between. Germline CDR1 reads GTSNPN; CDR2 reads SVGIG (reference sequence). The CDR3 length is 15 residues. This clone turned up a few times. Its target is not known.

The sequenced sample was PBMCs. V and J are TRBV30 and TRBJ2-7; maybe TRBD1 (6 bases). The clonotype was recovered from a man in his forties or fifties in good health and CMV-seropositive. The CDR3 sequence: CAWSTGADSAYEQYF. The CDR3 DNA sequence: TGTGCCTGGAGTACCGGGGCGGACAGCGCCTACGAGCAGTACTTC.